This passage covers 18 T cell receptor beta chains from one sample sequenced in a study of shared clonotypes between healthy human individuals. Assay: immunoSEQ multiplex PCR; the TCRdb copy retains only in-frame clones and omits some. This sample has more than 400,000 clones, with around 96% found just once. The sequenced sample was naive CD4+ T cells sorted from blood. Subset defined: CD45RA+ positively selected. These receptors all stem from a woman younger than 45 in good health.

This chain joins TRBV18 and TRBJ1-3; D is undetermined. This CDR3 is built from 15 residues. Trimming left V 1 base short and J 0 bases short, with 7 bases between. Germline V CDR1 and CDR2: KGHSH, LQKENI. CDR3 region: CASSPQLTSGNTIYF. CDR3 in DNA: TGTGCCAGCTCACCACAGCTTACCTCTGGAAACACCATATATTTT.

The chain joins TRBV7-9 to TRBJ2-7; tentative D call: TRBD1 (6 bases). The germline gives CDR1 SEHNR, CDR2 FQNEAQ (reference sequence). This CDR3 contains 16 residues. Trimming pared 5 bases from V and 2 bases from J, leaving 19 bases between. DNA of the CDR3: TGTGCCAGCAGCAACTTAAGGACAGCTTTACCCTACGAGCAGTACTTC. Translation: CASSNLRTALPYEQYF.

This clone was seen once. J is TRBJ2-5 and V is TRBV6-6; 10 nucleotides agree with TRBD1. This CDR3 comprises 14 residues. J gave up 3 bases and V 6 bases, and 4 bases lay outside the gene matches. Germline CDR1 reads MNHNY; CDR2 reads SVGAGI (reference sequence). This CDR3 is CASSTGQGKETQYF. CDR3 in DNA: TGTGCCAGCAGCACGGGACAGGGGAAAGAGACCCAGTACTTC.

The chain combines TRBV9 with TRBJ2-7; TRBD2 matches 10 bases. J gave up 3 bases and V 0 bases, and 6 bases lay outside the gene matches. Germline CDR1 SGDLS, CDR2 YYNGEE. The CDR3 consists of 16 residues. The CDR3 DNA is TGTGCCAGCAGCGTAGCTGGCACTAGCGGGAACTACGAGCAGTACTTC. Translation gives CASSVAGTSGNYEQYF.

The CDR3 protein is CASRGFGKNIQYF. As DNA, the CDR3 is TGTGCCAGCCGAGGGTTTGGCAAAAACATTCAGTACTTC. V usage is TRBV25-1 and J usage is TRBJ2-4; the D gene is possibly TRBD2 (5 bases). The germline V and J ends were trimmed by 8 bases and 3 bases, with 11 bases remaining between them. This CDR3 is built from 13 residues. Germline values: CDR1 MGHDK, CDR2 SYGVNS. The full variable domain, completed using reference TRBV25-1 and TRBJ2-4, is EADIYQTPRYLVIGTGKKITLECSQTMGHDKMYWYQQDPGMELHLIHYSYGVNSTEKGDLSSESTVSRIRTEHFPLTLESARPSHTSQYLCASRGFGKNIQYFGAGTRLSVL.

CDR3 DNA sequence: TGTGCCAGCAGTTTCGCGGGGGGGCATTACAATGAGCAGTTCTTC. It encodes CASSFAGGHYNEQFF. V and J are TRBV28 and TRBJ2-1; 9 positions match TRBD2. Germline CDR1 MDHEN, CDR2 SYDVKM. V dropped 3 bases and J dropped 4; count of bases not matched to a gene: 4. The CDR3 has 15 amino acids.

The chain couples TRBV5-6 to TRBJ2-2, with 10 bases that match TRBD2. The CDR3 runs 18 residues. Trimming cost V 0 bases and J 4 bases; bases outside gene matches: 9. Germline V gene lookup returns CDR1 SGHDT and CDR2 YYEEEE. The CDR3 coding sequence is TGTGCCAGCAGCTTGGTTAGCGGGAGGATCGACTTCACCGGGGAGCTGTTTTTT. It translates to CASSLVSGRIDFTGELFF.

The chain joins TRBV18 to TRBJ2-7, with 9 bases that match TRBD1. The CDR3 is made up of 13 amino acids. Germline V gene sequence: CDR1 KGHSH, CDR2 LQKENI. The V and J ends lost 9 bases and 4 bases, in that order; junction bases with no gene match: 7. CDR3 residues: CASTGQGSYEQYF. The CDR3 DNA sequence: TGTGCCAGTACGGGACAGGGTTCATACGAGCAGTACTTC.

The rearrangement joins TRBV5-5 to TRBJ1-2; possibly TRBD1 for D (5 bases). The CDR3 is 17 residues long. Germline CDR1 reads SGHKS; CDR2 reads YYEKEE (reference sequence). The V end was cut by 0 bases, the J end by 4 bases, with 19 bases between. The CDR3 DNA is TGTGCCAGCAGCTTGGGCCCACCTTTCGGGACGGGCTATGGCTACACCTTC. It is translated as CASSLGPPFGTGYGYTF.

This sequence joins TRBV19 and TRBJ2-2; D possibly corresponds to TRBD2 (5 bases). V was trimmed by 6 bases and J by 6 bases, leaving 17 bases between them. CDR1 is LNHDA, CDR2 SQIVND, per germline (reference sequence). The CDR3 has 15 amino acids. CDR3 bases: TGTGCCAGTAGGACCTCACTAGGCTTTGCCGGGGAGCTGTTTTTT. This codes for CASRTSLGFAGELFF.

This chain uses TRBV5-4 with TRBJ1-2, with a weak D call TRBD1 (5 bases). The CDR3 sequence is 15 residues long. V was trimmed by 4 bases and J by 9 bases, leaving 22 bases between them. Per the germline V gene, CDR1 is SGHNT and CDR2 is YYREEE (reference sequence). The DNA of the CDR3 is TGTGCCAGCAGCCCACTCGGGGGTTCACAAATCAGCTACACCTTC. This gives the protein CASSPLGGSQISYTF.

The chain links TRBV28 to TRBJ1-5; perhaps TRBD1 as D (5 bases). V was pared by 5 bases and J by 4 bases, with 15 bases between. The germline gives CDR1 MDHEN, CDR2 SYDVKM. This CDR3 region has 15 residues. The CDR3 sequence: CASSTHGGRNQPQHF. CDR3 nucleotide sequence: TGTGCCAGCAGTACCCACGGGGGAAGGAATCAGCCCCAGCATTTT.

The V gene is TRBV7-3, the J gene TRBJ2-1, with D hard to call. The CDR3 loop spans 13 amino acids. Germline V gene lookup returns CDR1 SGHTA and CDR2 FQGTGA. V lost 7 bases, J lost 6 bases, and 13 bases lay in between. This CDR3 reads CASKLQMLNEQFF. The CDR3 DNA sequence: TGTGCCAGCAAGCTTCAGATGCTCAATGAGCAGTTCTTC.

The J gene is TRBJ2-7, the V gene TRBV6-1, with 10 bases matching TRBD2. Trimming removed 5 bases from V and 3 bases from J; junction bases left unmatched: 7. The CDR3 totals 15 residues. Looked up from germline, CDR1 is MNHNS and CDR2 is SASEGT. CDR3 loop: CASSSSSGRYYEQYF. As DNA, the CDR3 is TGTGCCAGCAGTAGTAGTAGCGGGAGGTACTACGAGCAGTACTTC.

This clone was detected only once. The V call is TRBV2, the J call TRBJ2-3; D remains unclear. Trimming took 5 bases from V and 0 from J, leaving 9 bases between them. The CDR3 extends over 14 amino acids. Germline V gives CDR1 SNHLY, CDR2 FYNNEI. CDR3 region: CASSPRLSTDTQYF. CDR3 DNA: TGTGCCAGCAGTCCCCGGTTGAGCACAGATACGCAGTATTTT.

The rearrangement uses TRBV6-1 and TRBJ1-3; D gene ambiguous. This CDR3 spans 14 amino acids. Germline assignment: CDR1 MNHNS and CDR2 SASEGT. V was trimmed by 7 bases and J by 7 bases, leaving 17 bases between them. Written as DNA, the CDR3 is TGTGCCAGCAATACAGCCAAAGCAAGGAACACCATATATTTT. Residues: CASNTAKARNTIYF.

This chain uses TRBV4-1 with TRBJ2-1; D gene uncertain. The germline V gene encodes CDR1 MGHRA and CDR2 YSYEKL. The CDR3 covers 16 residues. The germline V and J ends were trimmed by 4 bases and 5 bases, with 18 bases remaining between them. The CDR3 nucleotides read TGCGCCAGCAGCCCCATTCCGGTCACCGACCACAATGAGCAGTTCTTC. It encodes CASSPIPVTDHNEQFF.

CDR3 residues: CASSNTGTGNYGYTF. Here the CDR3 DNA reads TGTGCCAGCAGTAATACCGGGACAGGGAACTATGGCTACACCTTC. The chain combines TRBV25-1 with TRBJ1-2; 9 nucleotides agree with TRBD1. J was trimmed by 2 bases and V by 5 bases; bases with no gene match: 6. Germline values: CDR1 MGHDK, CDR2 SYGVNS. The CDR3 has 15 amino acids.